This entry describes one TCR beta chain. Looked up from germline, CDR1 is LGHNA and CDR2 is YNFKEQ. The CDR3 has 16 residues. V shed 1 base, J shed 5 bases, and the junction held 9 bases outside the gene matches. As originally analysed: It was from reference gene primer amplification that nucleated cell counts were estimated. Assay: immunoSEQ multiplex PCR; the TCRdb copy retains only in-frame clones and omits some. V and J calls and clone size are given by that table; D and trimming were obtained from the DNA. Of 100,000 to 150,000 clones listed, over 75% are singletons. The data were obtained in a study of blood T cell repertoires in COVID-19.

The chain uses TRBV4-2 and TRBJ2-5; 8 positions agree with TRBD2. This sequence was found in a woman over 75 with acute or convalescent COVID-19. Sample: peripheral blood. DNA of the CDR3: TGTGCCAGCAGCCAAGGGGAAGCGGGGGCCCGGGAGACCCAGTACTTC. Amino acids: CASSQGEAGARETQYF.